A single sample is the source of the 5 T cell receptor beta chains below, sequenced in a study of PD-L1 blockade in urothelial cancer. Time point denoted: pretreatment peripheral blood. Some clones are missing from TCRdb's copy, which holds only in-frame ones; the method was immunoSEQ multiplex PCR. The sample gives 86,000 or so clones, approximately 81% of which show up once; around an eighth is in the top ten. The sample here was PBMCs, taken around atezolizumab (anti-PD-L1) treatment. These receptors were collected from a man aged 55 to 70 with urothelial cancer.

V gene TRBV7-2 combines with J gene TRBJ2-7; weak D call: TRBD2 (5 bases). The germline CDR1 and CDR2 sequences are SGHTA and FQGNSA. V shed 1 base and J shed 4 bases, with 14 bases lying between them. The CDR3 is 15 amino acids. The CDR3 bases are TGTGCCAGCAGCTTAGGTAGAGGGTCGGGATACGAGCAGTACTTC. Protein sequence: CASSLGRGSGYEQYF.

This chain connects TRBV5-6 to TRBJ1-1; D gene uncertain. CDR3 length equals 14 residues. V shed 2 bases and J shed 0 bases, with 8 bases lying between them. The V gene's germline CDR1 is SGHDT and CDR2 YYEEEE. The CDR3 DNA follows: TGTGCCAGCAGCTTCAGCGGGTTGAACACTGAAGCTTTCTTT. It is translated as CASSFSGLNTEAFF.

The V gene is TRBV5-4, the J gene TRBJ2-2; D ambiguous. The CDR3 is made up of 13 amino acids. Trimming took 6 bases from V and 1 from J, leaving 7 bases between them. The germline CDR1 and CDR2 sequences are SGHNT and YYREEE (reference sequence). This CDR3 reads CASNGGNTGELFF. CDR3 in DNA: TGTGCCAGCAACGGTGGGAACACCGGGGAGCTGTTTTTT.

The chain carries TRBV30 and TRBJ2-1, with a tentative D call TRBD2 (6 bases). Germline CDR1 GTSNPN, CDR2 SVGIG (reference sequence). V lost 3 bases and J lost 0, with 6 bases in between. The CDR3 consists of 13 residues. DNA for the CDR3: TGTGCCTGGAGGGGGGGCTCCTACAATGAGCAGTTCTTC. Residues: CAWRGGSYNEQFF.

The chain has TRBV30 and TRBJ2-7; TRBD1 matches at 7 bases. Germline CDR1 GTSNPN, CDR2 SVGIG (reference sequence). Losses at the gene ends were 8 bases for V and 3 bases for J; bases not matched to a gene: 7. This CDR3 is 12 amino acids long. The CDR3 sequence is CAGKGGNYEQYF. In nucleotides, the CDR3 is TGTGCCGGAAAAGGGGGCAACTACGAGCAGTACTTC.